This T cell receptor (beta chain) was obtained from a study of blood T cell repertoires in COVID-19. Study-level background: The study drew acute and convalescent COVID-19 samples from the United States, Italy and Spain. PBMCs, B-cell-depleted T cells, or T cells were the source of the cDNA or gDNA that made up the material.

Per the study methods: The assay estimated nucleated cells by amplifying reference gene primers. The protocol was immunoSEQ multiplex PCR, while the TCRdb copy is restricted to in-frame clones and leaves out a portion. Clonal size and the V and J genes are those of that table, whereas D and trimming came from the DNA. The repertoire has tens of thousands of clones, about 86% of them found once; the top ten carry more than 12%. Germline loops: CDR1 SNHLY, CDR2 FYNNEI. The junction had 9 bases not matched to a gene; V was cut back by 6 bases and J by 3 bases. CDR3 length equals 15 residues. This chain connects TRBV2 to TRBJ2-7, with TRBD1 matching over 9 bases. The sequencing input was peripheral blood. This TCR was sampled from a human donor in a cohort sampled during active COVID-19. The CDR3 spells CASSLKQGAYYEQYF. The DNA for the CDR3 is TGTGCCAGCAGCTTGAAACAGGGGGCATACTACGAGCAGTACTTC.